These 30 T cell receptor beta chains were sequenced from one sample in a study of PD-1 blockade in classical Hodgkin lymphoma (dated by TCRdb to the early 2020s). To prepare the library, the immunoSEQ multiplex PCR assay was applied. TCRdb provides this immuneACCESS table in a form limited to in-frame rearrangements. Some clones are lacking; in checked studies, under half of them reflect an unresolved V gene, and why the rest are absent is not known. The sample table records around 57,000 clones; roughly nine tenths of these occur just once. About 6.7% of the sample belongs to the ten largest clones. In light of the paper, this sample's time point label describes: cycle 4 day 1 (C4D1), after 6 weeks of nivolumab. Every trial patient had relapsed following autologous stem cell transplantation, and prior brentuximab vedotin exposure was what differed among cohorts A, B and C. This material consisted of peripheral blood mononuclear cells (PBMCs), taken before the fourth cycle of nivolumab. These receptors came from a human donor with classical Hodgkin lymphoma.

This clone was found once. This chain joins TRBV29-1 and TRBJ2-1; D is unresolved. Deletions cut 1 base from V and 3 bases from J, with 10 bases between. The germline CDR1 and CDR2 sequences are SQVTM and ANQGSEA. This CDR3 has 14 amino acids. CDR3 coding DNA: TGCAGCGTTGAAGGTGCGGAGTTCTACAATGAGCAGTTCTTC. This encodes CSVEGAEFYNEQFF.

The chain joins TRBV4-2 to TRBJ1-2, with 7 bases aligning to TRBD1. Germline CDR1 and CDR2: LGHNA and YNFKEQ. This CDR3 contains 16 residues. Trimming removed 0 bases from V and 5 bases from J; junction bases left unmatched: 9. The CDR3 DNA sequence: TGTGCCAGCAGCCAAGACCGGGACAGTGAGGAATATGGCTACACCTTC. Protein: CASSQDRDSEEYGYTF.

This clone turned up a few times. The CDR3 DNA is TGTGCCAGCGGTCCGTCTGGGCAGCCCCAGCATTTT. Amino acids: CASGPSGQPQHF. The chain combines TRBV27 with TRBJ1-5; D is ambiguous. Germline V CDR1 and CDR2: MNHEY, SMNVEV (reference sequence). The CDR3 is made up of 12 amino acids. The V end lost 8 bases, the J end lost 7 bases, and 12 bases lay between the germline ends.

This clone was observed a single time. The rearrangement uses TRBV2 and TRBJ2-3; D uncertain. Germline V gene sequence: CDR1 SNHLY, CDR2 FYNNEI. This CDR3 is 10 amino acids long. V lost 6 bases to trimming and J lost 5 bases, with 3 bases between them. The chain's CDR3 is CASRGDTQYF. CDR3 in DNA: TGTGCCAGCAGGGGAGATACGCAGTATTTT. Using reference TRBV2 and TRBJ2-3 for the parts outside the CDR3, the full variable domain is EPEVTQTPSHQVTQMGQEVILRCVPISNHLYFYWYRQILGQKVEFLVSFYNNEISEKSEIFDDQFSVERPDGSNFTLKIRSTKLEDSAMYFCASRGDTQYFGPGTRLTVL.

V usage is TRBV5-6 and J usage is TRBJ2-1; 10 positions match TRBD1. The J segment lost 9 bases and the V segment lost 3 bases, leaving 9 bases of the junction unmatched. The CDR3 covers 15 residues. Germline CDR1 is SGHDT and CDR2 is YYEEEE. CDR3 sequence reads: CASSSRDRGLSEQFF. CDR3 nucleotides: TGTGCCAGCAGCTCCCGGGACAGGGGATTGAGTGAGCAGTTCTTC.

The chain links TRBV9 to TRBJ1-6; 11 nucleotides match TRBD1. The V gene end was trimmed by 4 bases and the J gene end by 3 bases; junction bases not matched to a gene: 3. The CDR3 contains 16 residues. Germline CDR1 SGDLS, CDR2 YYNGEE. CDR3 nucleotides: TGTGCCAGCAGCCAAGGGACAGGGGGCTATAATTCACCCCTCCACTTT. It codes for CASSQGTGGYNSPLHF.

This chain uses TRBV5-1 with TRBJ2-1; D is uncertain. V lost 0 bases and J lost 6, with 10 bases in between. Germline CDR1 and CDR2: SGHRS and YFSETQ. The CDR3 extends over 14 amino acids. Here the CDR3 DNA reads TGCGCCAGCAGCTTGGTGGTAGCTGGCAATGAGCAGTTCTTC. Its translation: CASSLVVAGNEQFF.

The chain is built from TRBV9 and TRBJ2-7, with D perhaps TRBD1 or TRBD2 (5 bases each). Trimming took 0 bases from V and 3 from J, leaving 13 bases between them. This CDR3 contains 15 residues. Germline loops: CDR1 SGDLS, CDR2 YYNGEE. CDR3 loop: CASSVGRDADYEQYF. DNA for the CDR3: TGTGCCAGCAGCGTAGGTAGGGACGCCGACTACGAGCAGTACTTC.

This chain joins TRBV6-5 and TRBJ2-7, with no clear D. V gave up 6 bases and J gave up 4 bases, with 19 bases separating them. This CDR3 region has 15 residues. The germline gives CDR1 MNHEY, CDR2 SVGAGI. As DNA, the CDR3 is TGTGCCAGCAGCTTCCAGCCCCACGGGTTATACGAGCAGTACTTC. Protein sequence: CASSFQPHGLYEQYF.

The genes are TRBV7-3 and TRBJ2-2; unclear D gene. V shed 4 bases and J shed 6 bases, with 9 bases lying between them. Germline V gene sequence: CDR1 SGHTA, CDR2 FQGTGA. This CDR3 is 13 amino acids long. The CDR3 DNA reads as TGTGCCAGCAGCTCCCTCTCCGCCGGGGAGCTGTTTTTT. Its translation is CASSSLSAGELFF.

The chain couples TRBV7-9 to TRBJ2-1; 7 bases match TRBD1. This CDR3 region has 17 residues. Germline V CDR1 and CDR2: SEHNR, FQNEAQ (reference sequence). Unmatched junction bases numbered 6, after V lost 1 base and J lost 0 bases. CDR3 loop: CASSLVTGWPSYNEQFF. The CDR3 nucleotides read TGTGCCAGCAGCTTAGTGACAGGGTGGCCCTCCTACAATGAGCAGTTCTTC.

This clone was found once. V is TRBV7-8 and J is TRBJ2-7; D is unresolved. This CDR3 comprises 14 residues. Trimming took off 1 base at V and 6 bases at J, with 13 bases between the two ends. CDR1 is SGHVS and CDR2 is FQNEAQ in the germline V gene. Here the CDR3 reads CASSLDYGVTEQYF. CDR3 coding DNA: TGTGCCAGCAGCTTAGACTATGGGGTAACCGAGCAGTACTTC. The whole variable domain, remainder taken from reference TRBV7-8 and TRBJ2-7, is GAGVSQSPRYKVAKRGQDVALRCDPISGHVSLFWYQQALGQGPEFLTYFQNEAQLDKSGLPSDRFFAERPEGSVSTLKIQRTQQEDSAVYLCASSLDYGVTEQYFGPGTRLTVT.

This chain links TRBV5-6 with TRBJ2-3; 8 positions match TRBD1. The CDR3 is 15 amino acids. CDR1 is SGHDT, CDR2 YYEEEE, per germline. V dropped 2 bases and J dropped 1; count of bases not matched to a gene: 3. The CDR3 loop is CASSFDRGRTDTQYF. CDR3 in DNA: TGTGCCAGCAGCTTCGACAGGGGACGCACAGATACGCAGTATTTT.

The V and J genes are TRBV28 and TRBJ2-5, with D possibly matching TRBD2 (7 bases). Germline CDR1 is MDHEN and CDR2 is SYDVKM. Trimming removed 6 bases at V and 5 bases at J, with 16 bases between. This CDR3 is 14 amino acids long. The CDR3 loop is CASSRTRGAETQYF. CDR3 nucleotide sequence: TGTGCCAGCAGCCGGACTAGGGGGGCGGAGACCCAGTACTTC.

This clone appeared a few times. The chain carries TRBV19 and TRBJ1-5; maybe TRBD1 (6 bases). The CDR3 is 14 amino acids. Trimming pared 4 bases from V and 6 bases from J, leaving 13 bases between. Germline lookup yields CDR1 LNHDA and CDR2 SQIVND (reference sequence). The CDR3 loop reads CASSTHRVGQPQHF. Written as DNA, the CDR3 is TGTGCCAGTAGTACCCACAGGGTCGGTCAGCCCCAGCATTTT.

This clone has a handful of counts. V usage is TRBV6-1 and J usage is TRBJ1-5; D ambiguous. Germline V gives CDR1 MNHNS, CDR2 SASEGT. Between the trimmed V and J ends, which lost 1 base and 4 bases, there was a span of 26 bases. The CDR3 sequence is 20 residues long. The CDR3 region has the DNA TGTGCCAGCAGTGAAGGGTTCGTCAAGGGAGCTATCCAAGGGAATCAGCCCCAGCATTTT. Its translation is CASSEGFVKGAIQGNQPQHF.

The chain joins TRBV5-1 to TRBJ2-1, with D tentatively TRBD1 (5 bases). Trimming removed 4 bases from V and 10 bases from J, with 15 bases in between. CDR1 is SGHRS and CDR2 is YFSETQ in the germline V gene. This CDR3 comprises 13 residues. CDR3 DNA: TGCGCCAGCAGCCCCTCCGTGGGGCACGAGCAGTTCTTC. Amino acids: CASSPSVGHEQFF.

Within the sample, this clone is medium-sized (0.01 to 0.1%). This chain uses TRBV7-9 with TRBJ1-3; D is uncertain. This CDR3 contains 14 residues. V lost 6 bases and J lost 0, with 9 bases in between. CDR1 is SEHNR, CDR2 FQNEAQ, per germline (reference sequence). The CDR3 bases are TGTGCCAGCAGAGGCGGGGACTCTGGAAACACCATATATTTT. It yields the protein CASRGGDSGNTIYF.

The chain combines TRBV19 with TRBJ2-5; D remains unclear. The ends were cut back, 3 bases at V and 7 bases at J, with 12 bases in the middle. This CDR3 spans 13 amino acids. The germline CDR1 and CDR2 sequences are LNHDA and SQIVND (reference sequence). CDR3 DNA: TGTGCCAGTAGTATCTTGGGGTTGGGGACCCAGTACTTC. This translates into CASSILGLGTQYF.

This chain uses TRBV13 with TRBJ2-7; 8 bases map to TRBD1. J gave up 0 bases and V 5 bases, and 6 bases lay outside the gene matches. The CDR3 is 15 amino acids. Germline loops: CDR1 PRHDT, CDR2 FYEKMQ (reference sequence). The CDR3 nucleotides read TGTGCCAGCAGCGAGGGACAGGCGAACTCCTACGAGCAGTACTTC. Translated, it gives CASSEGQANSYEQYF. The complete variable domain, with remaining parts taken from reference TRBV13 and TRBJ2-7, reads AAGVIQSPRHLIKEKRETATLKCYPIPRHDTVYWYQQGPGQDPQFLISFYEKMQSDKGSIPDRFSAQQFSDYHSELNMSSLELGDSALYFCASSEGQANSYEQYFGPGTRLTVT.

This clone was detected once. J is TRBJ2-7 and V is TRBV28; no firm D call. CDR3 length: 15 amino acids. V was pared by 1 base and J by 0 bases, with 10 bases between. CDR1 and CDR2 (germline): MDHEN, SYDVKM. The CDR3 loop reads CASSLSGLSSYEQYF. CDR3 bases: TGTGCCAGCAGTTTATCGGGTCTTAGCTCCTACGAGCAGTACTTC.

This sequence joins TRBV4-1 and TRBJ2-2, with D possibly TRBD2 on 7 matching bases. Trimming took off 0 bases at V and 6 bases at J, with 23 bases between the two ends. The CDR3 has 19 amino acids. Germline loops: CDR1 MGHRA, CDR2 YSYEKL. In DNA form, the CDR3 reads TGCGCCAGCAGCCAAGATGCCAGTAGGGGGGGTTTGCATGCCGGGGAGCTGTTTTTT. Translating gives CASSQDASRGGLHAGELFF.

V gene TRBV7-6 combines with J gene TRBJ2-7; D remains ambiguous. V was trimmed by 4 bases and J by 0 bases, leaving 7 bases between them. Germline CDR1 and CDR2: SGHVS and FNYEAQ. The CDR3 covers 13 residues. The CDR3: CASSSDVSYEQYF. The CDR3 region has the DNA TGTGCCAGCAGCTCAGACGTCTCCTACGAGCAGTACTTC.

The rearrangement uses TRBV21-1 and TRBJ1-4; the D segment call TRBD1 is taken from the table without a DNA check. TRBV21-1 is described as a pseudogene. This CDR3 region has 19 residues. The DNA for the CDR3 is TGTGCCAGCAGTATTACCGGGACAGGGGGGCTTGCAACTAATGAAAAACTGTTTTTT. This translates into CASSITGTGGLATNEKLFF.

This clone appeared a single time. This chain uses TRBV19 with TRBJ1-5; 7 bases fit TRBD1. Per the germline V gene, CDR1 is LNHDA and CDR2 is SQIVND (reference sequence). V shed 4 bases and J 6 bases; nucleotides not matched to a gene: 6. This CDR3 contains 14 residues. The CDR3 loop is CASSTNRGGQPQHF. The CDR3 DNA reads as TGTGCCAGTAGTACAAACAGGGGTGGTCAGCCCCAGCATTTT.

The chain recombines TRBV25-1 with TRBJ2-7, with no clear D. V was trimmed by 3 bases and J by 6 bases, leaving 12 bases between them. The CDR3 is 13 amino acids. Germline CDR1 reads MGHDK; CDR2 reads SYGVNS. CDR3 region: CASSDIIGSEQYF. DNA for the CDR3: TGTGCCAGCAGTGATATAATCGGGTCCGAGCAGTACTTC.

This chain connects TRBV15 to TRBJ1-6; possibly TRBD1 for D (5 bases). The V gene lost 5 bases and the J gene lost 9 bases, with 14 bases spanning the gap. CDR3 length equals 14 residues. The germline CDR1 and CDR2 sequences are LNHNV and YYDKDF (reference sequence). The CDR3 spells CATSLGELGSPLHF. CDR3 sequence (DNA): TGTGCCACCAGCCTGGGGGAGTTGGGTTCACCCCTCCACTTT.

This chain links TRBV29-1 with TRBJ2-3; D gene ambiguous. Trimming removed 2 bases at V and 2 bases at J, with 11 bases between. The length of the CDR3 is 14 residues. The germline CDR1 and CDR2 sequences are SQVTM and ANQGSEA. The CDR3 bases are TGCAGCGTTGAATTTGGCCTCAACACAGATACGCAGTATTTT. Translating gives CSVEFGLNTDTQYF.

The chain has TRBV6-1 and TRBJ2-7; tentatively, D is TRBD1 or TRBD2 (7 bases each). Trimming stripped 2 bases from V and 4 bases from J, with 15 bases between. CDR1 is MNHNS and CDR2 is SASEGT in the germline V gene. The CDR3 has 15 residues. Here the CDR3 reads CASSEPPGGDYEQYF. CDR3 nucleotides: TGTGCCAGCAGTGAACCCCCAGGGGGGGATTACGAGCAGTACTTC.

This clone appeared a single time. The chain is built from TRBV27 and TRBJ1-2; TRBD1 might be the D (6 bases). Per the germline V gene, CDR1 is MNHEY and CDR2 is SMNVEV (reference sequence). The CDR3 runs to 13 residues. V was cut by 2 bases and J by 4 bases, with 8 bases left in between. DNA for the CDR3: TGTGCCAGCAGTTTAGGGGGCCCCTATGGCTACACCTTC. This sequence encodes CASSLGGPYGYTF.